Listed here are 16 T cell receptor delta chains from one sample, sequenced in a study of γδ T cells in repeated Plasmodium falciparum infection. TCRdb reanalysed the multiplex PCR reads with CATT. In the table there are around 50,000 delta-chain clones, 1.9% of which are singletons. Bulk repertoires came from Vgamma9/Vdelta2+ or Vdelta2-negative gammadelta T cells flow-sorted from PBMC. Sequencing input: gamma-delta T cells from blood. The receptors were gathered from a pool of human donors (malaria-infected and uninfected, not separated).

With regard to this clone: This DNA's translation and the protein TCRdb lists, from a much larger clone, do not match at residue 3, likely due to a read error; the protein shown is translated from the DNA. CDR3 sequence (DNA): TGTGCCCGTGACAGGCCTTCCCCGTACTGGGGGATAATTCCGTACACCGATAAACTCATCTTT. This gives the protein CARDRPSPYWGIIPYTDKLIF. J is TRDJ1 and V is TRDV2; the match to TRDD3 covers 11 bases. The J gene comes from matching the DNA to germline here; TCRdb lacks it. The germline V gene has CDR1 GEAIGNYY and CDR2 EKD. The CDR3 loop spans 21 amino acids.

Of note for this clone: TCRdb lists the protein of a much larger clone for this DNA, which differs at residue 3, so this is likely a read error; the protein given here is translated from the DNA itself. The rearrangement joins TRDV2 to TRDJ1; 8 nucleotides line up with TRDD3. The CDR3 extends over 17 amino acids. Germline V CDR1 and CDR2: GEAIGNYY, EKD. CDR3 amino acids: CAFDPLGDLEHTDKLIF. Written as DNA, the CDR3 is TGTGCCTTTGACCCTCTGGGGGACCTAGAGCACACCGATAAACTCATCTTT.

To note about this clone: The TCRdb protein, from a much larger clone, departs from this DNA's translation at residue 10, likely by read error; the protein shown derives from the DNA. The V and J genes are TRDV2 and TRDJ1; 7 nucleotides match TRDD3. CDR3 length: 22 residues. Germline-derived CDR1 and CDR2 are GEAIGNYY and EKD. After removal of 1 base from V and 2 bases from J, the junction contained 27 bases not matched to a gene. CDR3 sequence reads: CACDTQRLMKAPTGEGTDKLIF. CDR3 nucleotide sequence: TGTGCCTGTGACACACAACGGCTCATGAAGGCACCGACTGGGGAAGGTACCGATAAACTCATCTTT.

This clone showed up just a few times. This likely reflects a read error, since a far larger clone is one base away. Called V gene: TRAV38-2/DV8; the J gene was not called; TRDD3 is taken as the D call from the table, unchecked against the DNA. CDR3 size: 16 residues. The germline CDR1 and CDR2 sequences are TSESDYY and QEAYKQQN. The CDR3, as DNA: TGTGCTTATAGGAGCGCGCTGGGGGAAAGGGGCGATAAGCTCATCTTT. Its translation: CAYRSALGERGDKLIF.

As to this clone: TCRdb's protein for this DNA is that of a much larger clone and differs from the translation at residue 10, likely a read error; the protein shown is the DNA translation. The chain employs TRDV1 and TRDJ1; 7 positions match TRDD2. The CDR3 spans 13 residues. Germline V gives CDR1 TSWWSYY, CDR2 QGS. The trim removed 2 bases at V and 9 bases at J, leaving 6 bases unmatched. The CDR3 region is CALGEVPTNELIF. CDR3 bases: TGTGCTCTTGGGGAAGTTCCTACGAATGAACTCATCTTT.

The rearrangement joins TRDV1 to TRDJ1; 8 bases fit TRDD3. TCRdb gives no J gene; it was assigned here by matching the DNA to germline. Germline V gene lookup returns CDR1 TSWWSYY and CDR2 QGS. This CDR3 comprises 23 residues. Trimming removed 2 bases from V and 5 bases from J; junction bases left unmatched: 31. CDR3 in DNA: TGTGCTCTTGGGGAATTGCTTCCCGCGAGAGGGAGAGGGGGGATAAGAGAAAAAGATAAACTCATCTTT. Its protein product is CALGELLPARGRGGIREKDKLIF.

This clone has more than one count but fewer than ten. A far more abundant clone sits one base away, making this likely a read error. Other DNA sequences from this sample encode an identical CDR3 as well. This rearrangement joins TRAV38-2/DV8 to TRDJ1; 8 nucleotides align to TRDD3. TCRdb gives no J gene; it was assigned here by matching the DNA to germline. In germline, CDR1 is TSESDYY, CDR2 QEAYKQQN. Trimming cost V 0 bases and J 3 bases; bases outside gene matches: 31. The CDR3 spans 24 residues. For the CDR3, the DNA is TGTGCTTATAGGAGCGCGAGACGTTGGGACCCTTTACTAGGGGATACTTGGTCGGCCGATAAACTCATCTTT. Its translation is CAYRSARRWDPLLGDTWSADKLIF.

The table lists this clone with a few counts. With only one base between it and a far larger clone, this is likely a read error. The sample contains more than one DNA sequence encoding this CDR3. The chain carries TRDV1 and TRDJ1; 8 bases agree with TRDD3. No J gene was available from TCRdb, and it was assigned here by a germline match of the DNA. This CDR3 has 23 residues. V gave up 6 bases and J gave up 5 bases; unmatched junction bases: 35. Germline CDR1 reads TSWWSYY; CDR2 reads QGS. CDR3 loop: CALGVPSIPFHSTGGRAQDKLIF. The CDR3 nucleotides are TGTGCTCTTGGTGTTCCGTCTATTCCCTTCCACAGTACTGGGGGGCGAGCCCAGGATAAACTCATCTTT.

This clone showed up many times. The amino acid sequence in TCRdb belongs to a much larger clone and departs from this DNA's translation at residue 13, likely a sequencing read error; the sequence shown is translated from the DNA. The chain has TRDV1 and TRDJ1, with a weak D call TRDD2 (5 bases). No J segment appears in TCRdb, so it was assigned here by matching the sequence to germline. V was cut by 2 bases and J by 3 bases, with 28 bases left in between. This CDR3 spans 20 amino acids. Germline V gene data show CDR1 as TSWWSYY and CDR2 as QGS. The CDR3 sequence is CALGETYRPAWTSRPDKLIF. In DNA form, the CDR3 reads TGTGCTCTTGGGGAAACCTACAGGCCGGCTTGGACATCCCGCCCCGATAAACTCATCTTT.

This clone was detected many times. TCRdb assigns this DNA the protein of a much larger clone, which departs from its translation at residue 5; this likely reflects a read error, and the protein shown comes from translating the DNA. This chain connects TRDV3 to TRDJ1; 13 nucleotides agree with TRDD3. No J gene was available from TCRdb, and it was assigned here by a germline match of the DNA. This CDR3 region has 24 residues. CDR1 and CDR2 from the germline V gene are TVYSNPD and GDNSRS (reference sequence). V trimming: 0 bases; J trimming: 0 bases; junction bases outside the gene matches: 28. The CDR3 here is CAFSCPSYLGDVLGDTLYTDKLIF. As DNA, the CDR3 is TGTGCCTTTAGCTGCCCTTCCTACTTAGGGGATGTACTGGGGGATACGCTGTACACCGATAAACTCATCTTT.

As concerns this clone: For this DNA, TCRdb reports the protein of a much larger clone, which diverges at residue 7, most likely from a read error; the protein presented here is translated directly from the DNA. The genes are TRDV2 and TRDJ1; D is ambiguous. The J gene, not given by TCRdb, was assigned here from a germline match of the nucleotide sequence. V was pared by 4 bases and J by 5 bases, with 16 bases between. CDR1 GEAIGNYY and CDR2 EKD come from the germline V gene. This CDR3 region has 14 residues. The CDR3 loop reads CACEPMRELDKLIF. In nucleotides, the CDR3 is TGTGCCTGTGAGCCTATGAGGGAATTAGATAAACTCATCTTT.

Note on this clone: TCRdb's protein for this DNA is that of a much larger clone and differs from the translation at residue 14, likely a read error; the protein shown is the DNA translation. The chain has TRDV3 and TRDJ1; D might be TRDD2 or TRDD3, each matching 9 bases. Trimming removed 4 bases from V and 0 bases from J, with 36 bases in between. Germline-derived CDR1 and CDR2 are TVYSNPD and GDNSRS (reference sequence). The CDR3 sequence is 21 residues long. CDR3 DNA sequence: TGTGCCTCCACAAGGCCTTCCTACACGGCTTTGGGGGATATGGACACCGATAAACTCATCTTT. Translated: CASTRPSYTALGDMDTDKLIF.

A few counts support this clone. TCRdb's protein for this DNA is that of a much larger clone and differs from the translation at residue 14, likely a read error; the protein shown is the DNA translation. V usage is TRDV1 and J usage is TRDJ1; TRDD3 agrees at 12 bases. As TCRdb names no J gene, one was assigned here on the basis of a DNA match to germline. The CDR3 length is 23 residues. V shed 2 bases, J shed 0 bases, and the junction held 22 bases outside the gene matches. Germline assignment: CDR1 TSWWSYY and CDR2 QGS. The CDR3 nucleotides are TGTGCTCTTGGGGAAGGAACCTACCTCTACTGGGGGATACCAATACCGAACACCGATAAACTCATCTTT. The encoded protein is CALGEGTYLYWGIPIPNTDKLIF.

This clone was counted ten times or more. The protein recorded in TCRdb matches a much larger clone and deviates from this DNA's translation at residue 14, suggesting a read error; the protein here is obtained by translating the DNA. V usage is TRAV38-2/DV8 and J usage is TRDJ1, with D possibly matching TRDD3 (6 bases). The J gene was not available in TCRdb and was assigned here by matching the DNA to germline segments. CDR1 and CDR2 (germline): TSESDYY, QEAYKQQN. Between the trimmed V and J ends, which lost 0 bases and 5 bases, there was a span of 29 bases. This CDR3 has 20 amino acids. CDR3 sequence (DNA): TGTGCTTATAGGAGCGGCACTGCTTTCCGAGTCGGGGATCACAGGGATAAACTCATCTTT. It encodes CAYRSGTAFRVGDHRDKLIF.

This clone was seen a few times. A read error is likely here: a far larger clone is one base away. Different DNA sequences within this sample yield the same CDR3. The genes are TRDV3 and TRDJ1, with 7 positions matching TRDD3. The J gene was not available in TCRdb and was assigned here by matching the DNA to germline segments. Germline-derived CDR1 and CDR2 are TVYSNPD and GDNSRS (reference sequence). The CDR3 consists of 20 residues. The junction had 24 bases not matched to a gene; V was cut back by 0 bases and J by 2 bases. The CDR3 DNA follows: TGTGCCTTTAGAGATCCCTATTACTGGGGTATCCCCCGTTGGACCGATAAACTCATCTTT. Residues: CAFRDPYYWGIPRWTDKLIF.

This clone appeared many times. The protein that TCRdb holds for this DNA derives from a much larger clone and differs from the translated DNA at residue 13, which likely indicates a read error; the protein shown here is translated from the DNA. V is TRDV1 and J is TRDJ2, with D possibly called TRDD2 or TRDD3 (6 bases each). From germline, CDR1 is TSWWSYY and CDR2 QGS. This CDR3 comprises 21 residues. Trimming pared 4 bases from V and 3 bases from J, leaving 30 bases between. This CDR3 reads CALGGRLLLFGGAKVTAQLFF. In DNA form, the CDR3 reads TGTGCTCTTGGGGGTCGACTCCTACTGTTTGGGGGGGCGAAGGTGACAGCACAACTCTTCTTT.